This T cell receptor beta chain was captured in a study of regulatory T cells in long-lasting Graves disease. Study information: Graves' patients diagnosed newly had used antithyroid drugs under 3 months. Study-wide points: Peripheral blood was the sole material, not thyroid tissue. TRBV28, TRBJ1-2 and TRBJ2-5 were segments that persistent disease favored.

The time point is: newly diagnosed GD, antithyroid drugs for less than 3 months. Making the TCR library involved RNA that had been extracted from PBMCs. This CDR3 has 18 residues. Germline CDR1 SGHAT, CDR2 FQNNGV. The table lists this clonotype with many counts. Its antigen is as yet unknown. The junction departs from germline at one end; a sequencing error may be responsible. Both iRepertoire HTBI primers and Arm-PCR of CDR3 regions were used to build the TCR beta libraries. TCRdb fed the multiplex PCR reads into MiXCR, producing one record per CDR3 protein. Among 250,000 to 300,000 distinct CDR3 sequences listed, more than 15% were seen once. This same sample was also part of a study on T cells in Graves' hyperthyroidism and ophthalmopathy.

The chain has TRBV11-2 and TRBJ2-1; TRBD2 aligns across 11 bases. Here the sequenced sample was peripheral blood mononuclear cells (PBMCs), taken at new diagnosis, from a patient treated with antithyroid drugs. The sequence was collected from a woman aged 25 to 39 with Graves disease. The CDR3 region has the DNA TGTGTCAGCAGCTTAAGGGCTAGCGGGGGGACCTATCACAATGAGCAGTTCTTC. Its translation: CVSSLRASGGTYHNEQFF.